Included here is one TCR beta chain sequence, with context. A few counts support this clonotype. There is no known antigen for this receptor. Per-base quality was not reported, and no clone a single base away is much larger than it. The record originates from a study of low-dose radiotherapy and immunotherapy resistance in tumors (dated by TCRdb to between 2020 and 2023). About the study as a whole: In Cohort 1, 0.5 Gy per fraction was delivered every 2 weeks, and a total PTV dose of 6.5 Gy was prescribed. Every two weeks, patients got intravenous cyclophosphamide at 200 mg/m2, given one day ahead of each radiation and immunotherapy administration. Nivolumab was administered intravenously as a 240 mg flat dose every two weeks, and ipilimumab was administered intravenously at 1 mg/kg every six weeks. Cohort 2 received 1 Gy per fraction every two weeks, with a total of 13 Gy over 26 weeks. Starting on cycle 1 day 1, patients took 300 mg of aspirin by mouth once daily for four cycles. Eight patients were included in the translational analysis: three from the first dose cohort and the first five from the second dose cohort. Trial participants were not randomized into treatment groups.

Sequenced on an Illumina HiSeq 2500. Superscript III and a set of TRAV- and TRBV-specific primers were used to synthesize first-strand cDNA, so that both TCRalpha and TCRbeta chains were covered. TCRs were amplified for approximately 20 PCR cycles with Phusion, using a constant-region primer paired with the adapter attached to the V primers. The isolated mRNA was amplified using the MessageAmp II aRNA Amplification Kit, with in vitro transcription performed for roughly 16 hours at 37 degrees C. mRNA for TCR sequencing was isolated with the Dynabeads mRNA DIRECT Purification Kit. Indexed Illumina adapters were added in a second roughly 25-cycle Phusion PCR, and the resulting products were purified with AMPure XP beads. The source study handled its data this way. Custom Perl scripts were used to pool TCR sequences that encoded the same protein, to remove out-of-frame sequences, and to calculate the abundance of each clonotype. TCR sequences supported by only a single read were excluded from analysis. Among the metrics used to describe the repertoires were Shannon entropy, Gini index, clonality, richness, and the frequency of TCRs shared between repertoires. Using fastp at Q25 and MiXCR, TCRdb reprocessed the public reads and kept productive beta chains. Every CDR3 protein is listed once, alongside the most common genes and DNA of its rows. The V and J calls were determined by TCRdb, not by the authors. The sample table holds under 90,000 distinct CDR3 sequences, of which about 18% were seen once. In total, the top ten clones hold 2.8% of the sample.

Explained via the paper, the time point label denotes: before trial treatment. Donors were enrolled in RACIN, a single-arm phase I dose-escalation trial in which nivolumab, ipilimumab, aspirin, low-dose cyclophosphamide and low-dose radiotherapy were combined. Eligible patients had advanced, TIL-negative solid tumors. For CDR1 and CDR2, the germline V gene lists SNHLY and FYNNEI. Including cysteine and phenylalanine, the CDR3 has 16 amino acids. CDR3 DNA is the only sequence kept; it has 48 bases, read in frame from the first base. Trimming removed 7 bases from V and 3 bases from J; the gene matches leave 7 bases unexplained.

This receptor was taken from a male donor with prostate cancer. The sequencing here drew on PBMCs, taken before treatment. Here the chain combines TRBV2 and TRBJ2-3, with 13 middle bases fitting TRBD2. The CDR3 protein is CASTSTSGGQTDTQYF. The DNA sequence is given as TGTGCCAGCACGTCGACTAGCGGGGGGCAAACAGATACGCAGTATTTT.